One sample yielded the 18 T cell receptor beta chains listed below, sequenced in a study of T cells in Graves' hyperthyroidism and ophthalmopathy. TCR beta CDR3 sequences were amplified from RNA transcripts. The HTBI primer set was used in a first-round RT-PCR of the TCR CDR3. One entry per CDR3 protein, called by TCRdb with MiXCR from the multiplex PCR reads. Seen here are around 240,000 distinct CDR3 sequences, roughly 15% observed once, and the top ten hold 25% to 30%. Source material: blood. These receptors came from a woman between 18 and 29 years old with Graves' ophthalmopathy.

This clonotype was observed many times. The gene calls are TRBV10-3 and TRBJ1-2; 9 positions agree with TRBD1. There are 15 residues in the CDR3. V shed 4 bases, J shed 4 bases, and the junction held 7 bases outside the gene matches. CDR1 and CDR2 from the germline V gene are ENHRY and SYGVKD. CDR3 nucleotide sequence: TGTGCCATCAGTGCGCTACGGGGACAGGGCTATGGCTACACCTTC. Amino acid sequence: CAISALRGQGYGYTF.

Many counts were recorded for this clonotype. The CDR3 is CACDTGSQPQHF. CDR3 nucleotides: TGTGCCTGTGACACAGGGTCCCAGCCCCAGCATTTT. The chain uses TRBV30 and TRBJ1-5; the D gene is possibly TRBD1 (6 bases). In germline, CDR1 is GTSNPN, CDR2 SVGIG (reference sequence). The V gene lost 6 bases and the J gene lost 7 bases, with 13 bases spanning the gap. This CDR3 comprises 12 residues.

In this sample, this clonotype turned up many times. The CDR3 sequence is CASTDRGEIDEQFF. The CDR3 region has the DNA TGTGCCAGCACTGACAGGGGGGAAATCGATGAGCAGTTCTTC. The gene calls are TRBV6-1 and TRBJ2-1; 9 bases are a match to TRBD1. This CDR3 spans 14 amino acids. Per the germline V gene, CDR1 is MNHNS and CDR2 is SASEGT. The V and J ends lost 7 bases and 8 bases, in that order; junction bases with no gene match: 9.

This clonotype was recorded many times. The chain uses TRBV27 and TRBJ1-6, with D perhaps TRBD1 (6 bases). The CDR3 consists of 17 residues. Looked up from germline, CDR1 is MNHEY and CDR2 is SMNVEV (reference sequence). Trimming left V 4 bases short and J 7 bases short, with 20 bases between. CDR3 coding DNA: TGTGCCAGCAGTTCTATTTTTAGGGGGGCAGCCAATTCACCCCTCCACTTT. Its translation is CASSSIFRGAANSPLHF.

This clonotype was recorded only once. Being one base from a much bigger clone, this may be a read error. The genes are TRBV5-8 and TRBJ1-1; 9 bases agree with TRBD1. Germline V gene sequence: CDR1 SGHTS, CDR2 YDEGEE. The length of the CDR3 is 13 residues. The ends lost 4 bases at V and 10 bases at J; junction bases unmatched: 8. CDR3 in amino acids: CASSPRQGDSAFF. The CDR3 bases are TGTGCCAGCAGCCCCCGACAGGGGGATTCAGCTTTCTTT.

This clonotype was seen many times. This chain links TRBV11-1 with TRBJ1-4; TRBD1 might be the D (5 bases). Germline values: CDR1 SGHAT, CDR2 FQDESV (reference sequence). V was trimmed by 5 bases and J by 5 bases, leaving 15 bases between them. This CDR3 comprises 15 residues. CDR3 sequence (DNA): TGTGCCAGCAGCCTCCGGGTCAAGGGGAATGAAAAACTGTTTTTT. It yields the protein CASSLRVKGNEKLFF.

CDR3 nucleotide sequence: TGTGCCAGCAGCCAACTTGGGGGGGCGAGTGGCTACACCTTC. This encodes CASSQLGGASGYTF. The chain carries TRBV14 and TRBJ1-2, with D possibly TRBD1 on 6 matching bases. CDR1 is SGHDN and CDR2 is FVKESK in the germline V gene. This CDR3 spans 14 amino acids. Trimming left V 2 bases short and J 7 bases short, with 14 bases between. Together with reference TRBV14 and TRBJ1-2, the CDR3 gives the full variable domain: EAGVTQFPSHSVIEKGQTVTLRCDPISGHDNLYWYRRVMGKEIKFLLHFVKESKQDESGMPNNRFLAERTGGTYSTLKVQPAELEDSGVYFCASSQLGGASGYTFGSGTRLTVV.

In its sample, this clonotype was seen many times. V is TRBV25-1 and J is TRBJ1-1; D is unclear. The CDR3 runs 13 residues. Germline V gene lookup returns CDR1 MGHDK and CDR2 SYGVNS. V was pared by 7 bases and J by 10 bases, with 19 bases between. CDR3: CASKSFSVSRAFF. CDR3 in DNA: TGTGCCAGCAAATCATTTAGTGTAAGTCGAGCTTTCTTT.

This clonotype has at least ten counts. This chain links TRBV3-1 with TRBJ2-1; D is perhaps TRBD1 or TRBD2 (5 bases each). Trimming stripped 3 bases from V and 4 bases from J, with 10 bases between. The length of the CDR3 is 14 residues. Germline-derived CDR1 and CDR2 are LGHDT and YNNKEL (reference sequence). For the CDR3, the DNA is TGTGCCAGCAGCCACGGGACGGATTACAATGAGCAGTTCTTC. As protein: CASSHGTDYNEQFF.

This clonotype appeared many times. The rearrangement joins TRBV20-1 to TRBJ2-1; TRBD2 matches at 15 bases. In germline, CDR1 is DFQATT, CDR2 SNEGSKA (reference sequence). The CDR3 is made up of 17 amino acids. Trimming at V came to 8 bases and at J to 3 bases, leaving 11 bases not matched to a gene. CDR3 sequence: CSIRGTSGRKVYNEQFF. CDR3 coding DNA: TGCAGTATCCGCGGGACTAGCGGGAGGAAGGTCTACAATGAGCAGTTCTTC.

This clonotype occurred many times. The chain employs TRBV20-1 and TRBJ2-1; 13 nucleotides agree with TRBD2. Germline assignment: CDR1 DFQATT and CDR2 SNEGSKA (reference sequence). This CDR3 comprises 16 residues. With V trimmed by 5 bases and J by 7 bases, 11 bases remained unmatched. CDR3 protein: CSASGLAGAPLNEQFF. CDR3 DNA: TGCAGTGCTTCCGGACTAGCGGGGGCGCCTTTGAATGAGCAGTTCTTC.

This clonotype was detected ten times or more. The V gene is TRBV7-9, the J gene TRBJ1-1, with D uncertain. The V end was cut by 5 bases, the J end by 8 bases, with 9 bases between. Germline lookup yields CDR1 SEHNR and CDR2 FQNEAQ (reference sequence). The CDR3 runs to 11 residues. CDR3 sequence (DNA): TGTGCCAGCAGCCCTTCCTTGGAAGCTTTCTTT. This translates into CASSPSLEAFF.

As regards this clonotype: A read error is possible here, since a much larger clone lies one base away. The rearrangement uses TRBV6-1 and TRBJ1-1, with a tentative D call TRBD1 (6 bases). Germline values: CDR1 MNHNS, CDR2 SASEGT. The CDR3 runs 12 residues. CDR3 sequence: CASTQGNTEASF. CDR3 in DNA: TGTGCCAGCACGCAGGGGAACACTGAAGCTTCCTTT.

This clonotype was seen repeatedly, ten times or more. J is TRBJ1-1 and V is TRBV29-1; 7 positions agree with TRBD1. V gave up 3 bases and J gave up 2 bases; unmatched junction bases: 9. This CDR3 is built from 15 residues. Per germline, CDR1 SQVTM and CDR2 ANQGSEA. The CDR3 DNA follows: TGCAGCGTTGATGGGTGGAGGGGGCGCAACACTGAAGCTTTCTTT. Residues: CSVDGWRGRNTEAFF. The whole variable domain, filled in from reference TRBV29-1 and TRBJ1-1, reads SAVISQKPSRDICQRGTSLTIQCQVDSQVTMMFWYRQQPGQSLTLIATANQGSEATYESGFVIDKFPISRPNLTFSTLTVSNMSPEDSSIYLCSVDGWRGRNTEAFFGQGTRLTVV.

This chain joins TRBV12-3 or TRBV12-4 and TRBJ1-2; a weak D match, TRBD1 (5 bases). The ends were cut back, 8 bases at V and 4 bases at J, with 20 bases in the middle. CDR3 length: 15 residues. CDR3 DNA sequence: TGTGCCAGCCGACTGGGGGGGGGGGGATTCTATGGCTACACCTTC. Encoded protein: CASRLGGGGFYGYTF.

This clonotype has a count of ten or more. This chain joins TRBV30 and TRBJ1-3; TRBD1 is a possible D gene (5 bases). This CDR3 is 11 amino acids long. Between the trimmed V and J ends, which lost 2 bases and 10 bases, there was a span of 9 bases. Germline CDR1 is GTSNPN and CDR2 is SVGIG (reference sequence). CDR3 sequence: CAWSLRGTIYF. The CDR3 DNA is TGTGCCTGGAGTTTGAGGGGAACCATATATTTT.

This clonotype occurred once. The rearrangement uses TRBV2 and TRBJ1-4; tentative D call: TRBD1 (5 bases). V gave up 6 bases and J gave up 8 bases, with 16 bases separating them. The CDR3 extends over 14 amino acids. Looked up from germline, CDR1 is SNHLY and CDR2 is FYNNEI. The CDR3 coding sequence is TGTGCCAGCAGGGTAGACAGATCGCGGGAAAAACTGTTTTTT. Its protein is CASRVDRSREKLFF.

This clonotype was found many times. This chain joins TRBV4-2 and TRBJ2-3, with D possibly matching TRBD2 (6 bases). Germline V gene lookup returns CDR1 LGHNA and CDR2 YNFKEQ. There are 17 residues in the CDR3. Trimming removed 4 bases at V and 1 base at J, with 18 bases between. The CDR3 DNA sequence: TGTGCCAGCAGCCGGAGGGCAGGTCAAGGAGGCACAGATACGCAGTATTTT. Translated: CASSRRAGQGGTDTQYF.